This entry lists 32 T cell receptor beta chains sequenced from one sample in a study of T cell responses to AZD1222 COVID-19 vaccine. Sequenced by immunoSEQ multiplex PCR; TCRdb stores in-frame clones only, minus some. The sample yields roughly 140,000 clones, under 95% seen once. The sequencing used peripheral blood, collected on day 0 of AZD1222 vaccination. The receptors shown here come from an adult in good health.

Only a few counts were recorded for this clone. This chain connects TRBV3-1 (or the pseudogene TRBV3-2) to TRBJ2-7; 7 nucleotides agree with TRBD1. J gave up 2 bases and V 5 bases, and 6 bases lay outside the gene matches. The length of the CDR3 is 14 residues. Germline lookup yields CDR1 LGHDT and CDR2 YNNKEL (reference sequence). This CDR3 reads CASSAQGQTYEQYF. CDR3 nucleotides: TGTGCCAGCAGCGCCCAGGGACAGACCTACGAGCAGTACTTC.

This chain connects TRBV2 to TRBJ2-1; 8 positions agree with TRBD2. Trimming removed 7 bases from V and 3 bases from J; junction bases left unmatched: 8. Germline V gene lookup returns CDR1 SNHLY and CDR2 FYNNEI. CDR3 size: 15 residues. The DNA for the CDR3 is TGTGCCAGCACCAGTACGGGGGGGGGCTACAATGAGCAGTTCTTC. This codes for CASTSTGGGYNEQFF.

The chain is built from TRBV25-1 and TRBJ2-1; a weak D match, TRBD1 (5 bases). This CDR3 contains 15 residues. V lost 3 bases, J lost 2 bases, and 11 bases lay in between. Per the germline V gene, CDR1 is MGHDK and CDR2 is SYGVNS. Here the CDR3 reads CASSEGRGPYNEQFF. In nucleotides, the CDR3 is TGTGCCAGCAGTGAGGGTAGGGGTCCCTACAATGAGCAGTTCTTC.

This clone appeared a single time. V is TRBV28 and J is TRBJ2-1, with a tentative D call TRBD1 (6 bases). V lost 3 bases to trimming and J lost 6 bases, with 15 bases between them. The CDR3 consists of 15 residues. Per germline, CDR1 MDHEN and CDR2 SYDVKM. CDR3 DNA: TGTGCCAGCAGTTTGTTACCGGGACACATCAATGAGCAGTTCTTC. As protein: CASSLLPGHINEQFF.

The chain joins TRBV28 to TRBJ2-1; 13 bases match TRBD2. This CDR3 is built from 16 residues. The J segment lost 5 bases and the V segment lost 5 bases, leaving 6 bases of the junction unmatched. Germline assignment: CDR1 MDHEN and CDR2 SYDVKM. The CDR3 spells CASSPGTSGTHNEQFF. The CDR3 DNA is TGTGCCAGCAGTCCCGGGACTAGCGGGACCCACAATGAGCAGTTCTTC. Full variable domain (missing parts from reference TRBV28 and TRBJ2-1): DVKVTQSSRYLVKRTGEKVFLECVQDMDHENMFWYRQDPGLGLRLIYFSYDVKMKEKGDIPEGYSVSREKKERFSLILESASTNQTSMYLCASSPGTSGTHNEQFFGPGTRLTVL.

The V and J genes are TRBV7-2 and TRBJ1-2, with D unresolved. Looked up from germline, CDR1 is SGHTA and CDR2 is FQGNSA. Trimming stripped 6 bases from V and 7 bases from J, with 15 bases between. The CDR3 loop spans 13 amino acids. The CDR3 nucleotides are TGTGCCAGCAGTTCTCCAGGACGGACTGGCTACACCTTC. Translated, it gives CASSSPGRTGYTF.

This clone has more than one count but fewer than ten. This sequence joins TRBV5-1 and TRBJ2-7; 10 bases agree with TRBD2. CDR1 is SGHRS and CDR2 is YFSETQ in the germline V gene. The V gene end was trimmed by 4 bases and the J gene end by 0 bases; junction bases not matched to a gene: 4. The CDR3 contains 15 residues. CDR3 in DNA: TGCGCCAGCAGCCACGGGACTAGCGACTCCTACGAGCAGTACTTC. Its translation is CASSHGTSDSYEQYF.

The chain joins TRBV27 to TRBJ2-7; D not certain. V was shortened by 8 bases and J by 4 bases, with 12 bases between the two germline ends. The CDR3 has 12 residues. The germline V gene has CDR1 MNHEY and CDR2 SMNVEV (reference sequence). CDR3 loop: CASQGNEYEQYF. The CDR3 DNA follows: TGTGCCAGCCAAGGAAATGAGTACGAGCAGTACTTC.

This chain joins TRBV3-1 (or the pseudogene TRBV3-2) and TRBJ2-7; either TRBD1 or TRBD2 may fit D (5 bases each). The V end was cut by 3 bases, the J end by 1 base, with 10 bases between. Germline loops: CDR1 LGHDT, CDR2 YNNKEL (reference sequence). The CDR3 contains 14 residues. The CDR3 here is CASSHGTGSYEQYF. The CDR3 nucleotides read TGTGCCAGCAGCCATGGGACGGGGTCCTACGAGCAGTACTTC.

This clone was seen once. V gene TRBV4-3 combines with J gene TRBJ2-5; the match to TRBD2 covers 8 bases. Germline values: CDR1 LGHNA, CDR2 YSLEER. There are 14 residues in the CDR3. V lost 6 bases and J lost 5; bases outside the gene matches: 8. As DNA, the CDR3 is TGCGCCAGCAGTCAGGGTAGCGGGATGGAGACCCAGTACTTC. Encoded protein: CASSQGSGMETQYF.

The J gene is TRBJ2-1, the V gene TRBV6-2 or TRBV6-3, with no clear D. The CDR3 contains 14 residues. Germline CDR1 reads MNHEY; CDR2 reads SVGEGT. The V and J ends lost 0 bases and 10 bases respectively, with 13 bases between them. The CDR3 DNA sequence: TGTGCCAGCAGTTACTCGACGGGCCTAGGCGAGCAGTTCTTC. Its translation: CASSYSTGLGEQFF.

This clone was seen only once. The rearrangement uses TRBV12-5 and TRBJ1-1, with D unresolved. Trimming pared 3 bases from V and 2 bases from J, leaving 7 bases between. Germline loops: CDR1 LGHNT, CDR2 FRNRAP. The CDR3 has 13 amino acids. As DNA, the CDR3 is TGTGCTAGTGGTTTACGACACAACACTGAAGCTTTCTTT. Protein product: CASGLRHNTEAFF.

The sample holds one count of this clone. CDR3 loop: CASSQERGGVDEQYF. CDR3 DNA sequence: TGTGCCAGCAGCCAAGAACGTGGGGGGGTGGACGAGCAGTACTTC. The chain uses TRBV4-2 and TRBJ2-7, with 7 bases aligning to TRBD2. This CDR3 is 15 amino acids long. Germline values: CDR1 LGHNA, CDR2 YNFKEQ. V shed 0 bases, J shed 5 bases, and the junction held 7 bases outside the gene matches.

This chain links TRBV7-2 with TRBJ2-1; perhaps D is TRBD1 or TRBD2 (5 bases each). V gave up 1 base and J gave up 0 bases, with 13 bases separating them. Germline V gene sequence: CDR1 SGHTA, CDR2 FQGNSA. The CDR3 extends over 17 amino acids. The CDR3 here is CASSLGLGVSSYNEQFF. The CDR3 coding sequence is TGTGCCAGCAGCTTAGGGTTGGGGGTTAGCTCCTACAATGAGCAGTTCTTC. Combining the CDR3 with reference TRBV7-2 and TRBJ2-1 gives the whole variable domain GAGVSQSPSNKVTEKGKDVELRCDPISGHTALYWYRQSLGQGLEFLIYFQGNSAPDKSGLPSDRFSAERTGGSVSTLTIQRTQQEDSAVYLCASSLGLGVSSYNEQFFGPGTRLTVL.

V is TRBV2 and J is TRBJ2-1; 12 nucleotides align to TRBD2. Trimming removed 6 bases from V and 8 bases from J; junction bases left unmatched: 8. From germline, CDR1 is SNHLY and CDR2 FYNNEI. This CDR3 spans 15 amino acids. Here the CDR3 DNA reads TGTGCCAGCAGCTTGGGGCTAGCGGGAGGGCATGAGCAGTTCTTC. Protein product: CASSLGLAGGHEQFF.

The CDR3 sequence is CASSIEGGTVISGNTIYF. DNA for the CDR3: TGTGCCAGTAGTATAGAGGGCGGGACCGTCATCTCTGGAAACACCATATATTTT. V usage is TRBV19 and J usage is TRBJ1-3; D perhaps matches TRBD1 (5 bases). Per germline, CDR1 LNHDA and CDR2 SQIVND (reference sequence). CDR3 length equals 18 residues. The V end lost 0 bases, the J end lost 0 bases, and 15 bases lay between the germline ends. The full variable domain, rest sourced from reference TRBV19 and TRBJ1-3, is DGGITQSPKYLFRKEGQNVTLSCEQNLNHDAMYWYRQDPGQGLRLIYYSQIVNDFQKGDIAEGYSVSREKKESFPLTVTSAQKNPTAFYLCASSIEGGTVISGNTIYFGEGSWLTVV.

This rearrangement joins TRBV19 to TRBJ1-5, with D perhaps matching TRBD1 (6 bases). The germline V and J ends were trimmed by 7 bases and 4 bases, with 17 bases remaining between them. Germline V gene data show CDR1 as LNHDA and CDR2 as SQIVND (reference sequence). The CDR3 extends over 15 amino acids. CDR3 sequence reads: CASTLSQGGNQPQHF. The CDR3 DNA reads TGTGCCAGTACCCTATCACAGGGAGGTAATCAGCCCCAGCATTTT.

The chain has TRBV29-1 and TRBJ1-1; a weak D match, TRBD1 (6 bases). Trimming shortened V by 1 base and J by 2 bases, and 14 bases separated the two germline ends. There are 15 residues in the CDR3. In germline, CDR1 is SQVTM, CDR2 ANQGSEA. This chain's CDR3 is CSVEGETGKNTEAFF. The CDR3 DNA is TGCAGCGTTGAAGGGGAAACAGGGAAAAACACTGAAGCTTTCTTT.

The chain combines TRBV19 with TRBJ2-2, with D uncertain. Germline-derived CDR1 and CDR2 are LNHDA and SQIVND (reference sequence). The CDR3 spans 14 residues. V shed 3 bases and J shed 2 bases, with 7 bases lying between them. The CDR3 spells CASSIGPNTGELFF. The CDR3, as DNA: TGTGCCAGTAGTATTGGGCCAAACACCGGGGAGCTGTTTTTT.

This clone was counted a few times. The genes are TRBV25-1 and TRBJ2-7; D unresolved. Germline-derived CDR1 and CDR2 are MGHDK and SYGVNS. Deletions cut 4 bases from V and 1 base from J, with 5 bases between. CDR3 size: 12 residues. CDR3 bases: TGTGCCAGCAGTGCAGGTTCCTACGAGCAGTACTTC. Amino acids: CASSAGSYEQYF.

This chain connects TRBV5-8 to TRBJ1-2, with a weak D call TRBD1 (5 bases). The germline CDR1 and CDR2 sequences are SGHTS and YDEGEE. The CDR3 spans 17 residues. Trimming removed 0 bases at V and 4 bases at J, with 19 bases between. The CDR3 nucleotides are TGTGCCAGCAGCTTGGATCCCAGGGTCCAGGGTGCCTATGGCTACACCTTC. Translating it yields CASSLDPRVQGAYGYTF.

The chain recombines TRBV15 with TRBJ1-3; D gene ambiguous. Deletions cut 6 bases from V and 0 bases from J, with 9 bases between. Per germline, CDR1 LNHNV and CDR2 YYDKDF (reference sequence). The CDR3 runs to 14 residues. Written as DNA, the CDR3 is TGTGCCACCAGGGATTGGGGCTCTGGAAACACCATATATTTT. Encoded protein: CATRDWGSGNTIYF.

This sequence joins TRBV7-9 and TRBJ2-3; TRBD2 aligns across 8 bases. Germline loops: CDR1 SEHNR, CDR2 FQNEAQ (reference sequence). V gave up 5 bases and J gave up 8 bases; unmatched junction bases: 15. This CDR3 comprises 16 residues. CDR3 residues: CASSHQATSGLSTQYF. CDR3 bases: TGTGCCAGCAGCCACCAAGCAACTAGCGGTTTATCTACGCAGTATTTT. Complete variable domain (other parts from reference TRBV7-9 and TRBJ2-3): DTGVSQNPRHKITKRGQNVTFRCDPISEHNRLYWYRQTLGQGPEFLTYFQNEAQLEKSRLLSDRFSAERPKGSFSTLEIQRTEQGDSAMYLCASSHQATSGLSTQYFGPGTRLTVL.

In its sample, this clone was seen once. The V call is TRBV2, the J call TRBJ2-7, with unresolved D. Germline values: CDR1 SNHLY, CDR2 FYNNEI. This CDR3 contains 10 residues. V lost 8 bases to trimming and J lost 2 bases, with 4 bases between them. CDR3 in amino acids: CASGTYEQYF. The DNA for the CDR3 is TGTGCCAGCGGAACCTACGAGCAGTACTTC.

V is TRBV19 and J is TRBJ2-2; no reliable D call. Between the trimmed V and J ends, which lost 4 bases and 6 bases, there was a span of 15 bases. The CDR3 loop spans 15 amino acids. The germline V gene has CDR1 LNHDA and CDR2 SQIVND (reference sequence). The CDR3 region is CASSTTPGGSGELFF. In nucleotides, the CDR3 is TGTGCCAGTAGTACAACCCCAGGCGGTTCCGGGGAGCTGTTTTTT.

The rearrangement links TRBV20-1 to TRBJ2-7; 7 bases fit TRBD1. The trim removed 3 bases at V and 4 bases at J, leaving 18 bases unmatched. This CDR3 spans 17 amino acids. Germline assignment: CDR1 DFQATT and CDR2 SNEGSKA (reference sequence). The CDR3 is CSASFLRTDRPSYEQYF. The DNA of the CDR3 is TGCAGTGCTAGTTTCCTACGGACGGACAGGCCTTCTTACGAGCAGTACTTC.

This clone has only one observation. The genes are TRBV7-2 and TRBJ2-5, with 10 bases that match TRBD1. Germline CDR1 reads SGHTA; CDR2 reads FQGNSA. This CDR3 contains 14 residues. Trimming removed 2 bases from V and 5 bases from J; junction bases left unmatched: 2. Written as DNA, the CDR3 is TGTGCCAGCAGCTTACAGGGACAGGGGGAGACCCAGTACTTC. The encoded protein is CASSLQGQGETQYF.

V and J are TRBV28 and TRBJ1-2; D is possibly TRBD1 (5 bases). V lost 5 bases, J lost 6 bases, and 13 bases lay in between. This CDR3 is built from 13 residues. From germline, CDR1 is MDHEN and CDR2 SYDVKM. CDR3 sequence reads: CASSGAGSNGYTF. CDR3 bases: TGTGCCAGCAGTGGGGCGGGAAGTAATGGCTACACCTTC.

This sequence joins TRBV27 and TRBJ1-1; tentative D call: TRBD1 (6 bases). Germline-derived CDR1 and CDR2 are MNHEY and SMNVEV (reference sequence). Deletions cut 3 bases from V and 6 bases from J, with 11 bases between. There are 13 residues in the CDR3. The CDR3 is CASSFTQGAEAFF. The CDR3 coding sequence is TGTGCCAGCAGTTTTACACAGGGTGCTGAAGCTTTCTTT.

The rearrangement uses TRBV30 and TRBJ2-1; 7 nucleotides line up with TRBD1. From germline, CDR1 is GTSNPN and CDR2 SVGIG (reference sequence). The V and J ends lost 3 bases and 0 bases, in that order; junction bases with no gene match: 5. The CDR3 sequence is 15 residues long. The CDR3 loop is CAWSEGASSYNEQFF. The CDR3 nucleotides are TGTGCCTGGAGCGAGGGGGCTAGCTCCTACAATGAGCAGTTCTTC.

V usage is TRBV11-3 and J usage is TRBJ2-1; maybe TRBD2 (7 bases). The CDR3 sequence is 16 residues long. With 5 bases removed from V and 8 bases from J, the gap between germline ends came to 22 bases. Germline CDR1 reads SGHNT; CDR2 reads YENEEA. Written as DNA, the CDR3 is TGTGCCAGCAGCGGGCACGCTAGCGGACAGCGCGATGAGCAGTTCTTC. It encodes CASSGHASGQRDEQFF.

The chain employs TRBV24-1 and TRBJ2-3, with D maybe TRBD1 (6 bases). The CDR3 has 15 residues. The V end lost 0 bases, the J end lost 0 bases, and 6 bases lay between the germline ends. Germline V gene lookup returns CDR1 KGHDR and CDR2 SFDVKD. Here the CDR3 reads CATSDLRGSTDTQYF. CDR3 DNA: TGTGCCACCAGTGATTTGAGGGGGAGCACAGATACGCAGTATTTT.